The 22 T cell receptor beta chains presented below share a single source sample, sequenced in a study of blood T cell repertoires in COVID-19. The protocol was immunoSEQ multiplex PCR, while the TCRdb copy is restricted to in-frame clones and leaves out a portion. This sample carries about 230,000 clones, around four fifths of them seen once, and the ten largest clones take approximately 2.5%. Sequencing was done on a sample of peripheral blood. The receptors were gathered from a woman in her 70s with active or convalescent COVID-19.

This clone showed up just once. The rearrangement links TRBV5-5 to TRBJ1-5; maybe TRBD1 (5 bases). From germline, CDR1 is SGHKS and CDR2 YYEKEE (reference sequence). The CDR3 covers 16 residues. V lost 0 bases, J lost 2 bases, and 12 bases lay in between. The CDR3 region has the DNA TGTGCCAGCAGCTTGGAGGCCGCCAGGGGCAATCAGCCCCAGCATTTT. This codes for CASSLEAARGNQPQHF. Full variable domain (remainder filled in from reference TRBV5-5 and TRBJ1-5): DAGVTQSPTHLIKTRGQQVTLRCSPISGHKSVSWYQQVLGQGPQFIFQYYEKEERGRGNFPDRFSARQFPNYSSELNVNALLLGDSALYLCASSLEAARGNQPQHFGDGTRLSIL.

The rearrangement uses TRBV19 and TRBJ2-5; a possible D gene is TRBD2 (7 bases). Germline CDR1 is LNHDA and CDR2 is SQIVND (reference sequence). The CDR3 runs to 16 residues. The V and J ends lost 5 bases and 5 bases respectively, with 21 bases between them. CDR3 loop: CASSPWGGWKEETQYF. CDR3 sequence (DNA): TGTGCCAGTAGTCCGTGGGGGGGCTGGAAAGAGGAGACCCAGTACTTC.

The V and J genes are TRBV19 and TRBJ1-1; D ambiguous. The CDR3 covers 16 residues. Trimming removed 5 bases at V and 4 bases at J, with 20 bases between. Germline V lookup: CDR1 LNHDA, CDR2 SQIVND (reference sequence). CDR3: CASSARDPVGITEAFF. CDR3 nucleotides: TGTGCCAGTAGTGCCCGGGATCCGGTGGGGATCACTGAAGCTTTCTTT.

To note about this clone: The sample has other DNA sequences that encode this CDR3 too. The J gene is TRBJ2-5, the V gene TRBV19; 8 bases agree with TRBD2. Germline values: CDR1 LNHDA, CDR2 SQIVND (reference sequence). CDR3 length: 14 amino acids. Losses at the gene ends were 3 bases for V and 1 base for J; bases not matched to a gene: 1. In DNA, the CDR3 is TGTGCCAGTAGTATTAGCGGGGTCCAAGAGACCCAGTACTTC. This encodes CASSISGVQETQYF.

V and J are TRBV10-1 and TRBJ2-3; D possibly corresponds to TRBD1 (6 bases). The V gene lost 3 bases and the J gene lost 0 bases, with 7 bases spanning the gap. The CDR3 length is 14 residues. The germline gives CDR1 WNHNN, CDR2 SYGVQD (reference sequence). CDR3 loop: CASSDGTSTDTQYF. The CDR3 DNA follows: TGCGCCAGCAGTGATGGGACAAGCACAGATACGCAGTATTTT.

The CDR3 DNA follows: TGTGCCAGCAGCCCTCGTACAGTTTCGAGCTCCTACGAGCAGTACTTC. It codes for CASSPRTVSSSYEQYF. The chain employs TRBV9 and TRBJ2-7; D is ambiguous. V lost 4 bases and J 0 bases, leaving 17 bases between the germline ends. Germline-derived CDR1 and CDR2 are SGDLS and YYNGEE. This CDR3 contains 16 residues.

This chain uses TRBV4-1 with TRBJ2-5, with D perhaps matching TRBD2 (5 bases). The V end was cut by 1 base, the J end by 6 bases, with 15 bases between. The CDR3 is 15 amino acids. The germline V gene has CDR1 MGHRA and CDR2 YSYEKL. CDR3 coding DNA: TGCGCCAGCAGCCAAGGAGGGCTGGGCCGGAAGACCCAGTACTTC. Its protein product is CASSQGGLGRKTQYF.

The chain combines TRBV5-6 with TRBJ1-1; 8 bases align to TRBD1. CDR1 is SGHDT and CDR2 is YYEEEE in the germline V gene. The V segment lost 3 bases and the J segment 1 base; nucleotides outside the gene matches: 2. The CDR3 extends over 14 amino acids. CDR3 sequence reads: CASSSGGRNTEAFF. The CDR3 DNA reads TGTGCCAGCAGCTCAGGGGGCAGGAACACTGAAGCTTTCTTT.

The chain combines TRBV19 with TRBJ2-1; 10 positions match TRBD2. Germline-derived CDR1 and CDR2 are LNHDA and SQIVND (reference sequence). J lost 9 bases, V lost 5 bases, and 10 bases had no gene match. CDR3 length equals 15 residues. This CDR3 reads CASSVRSGRVGEQFF. CDR3 nucleotides: TGTGCCAGTAGTGTAAGGAGCGGGAGGGTGGGTGAGCAGTTCTTC.

The chain recombines TRBV5-3 with TRBJ1-4, with D hard to call. TRBV5-3 has ORF status, its function being uncertain. V lost 4 bases and J lost 7, with 23 bases in between. The CDR3 covers 17 residues. The CDR3 loop reads CARSPRAIPRYGEKLFF. The CDR3 region has the DNA TGTGCCAGAAGCCCTCGCGCCATACCCCGGTATGGTGAAAAACTGTTTTTT.

V usage is TRBV6-4 and J usage is TRBJ2-1, with 13 bases lining up with TRBD2. Germline CDR1 reads MRHNA; CDR2 reads SNTAGT. V gave up 7 bases and J gave up 9 bases; unmatched junction bases: 3. The CDR3 consists of 13 residues. The CDR3 reads CASTRTSGGEQFF. CDR3 DNA sequence: TGTGCCAGCACCCGGACTAGCGGGGGTGAGCAGTTCTTC.

This clone was observed a single time. The chain has TRBV11-2 and TRBJ2-5, with D perhaps matching TRBD2 (6 bases). V was clipped by 6 bases and J by 2 bases, with 10 bases between them. There are 13 residues in the CDR3. Looked up from germline, CDR1 is SGHAT and CDR2 is FQNNGV. The CDR3 bases are TGTGCCAGCAGTAAGACTAGTCAAGAGACCCAGTACTTC. Protein sequence: CASSKTSQETQYF.

The chain has TRBV19 and TRBJ2-6; 7 positions agree with TRBD1. The CDR3 is 19 amino acids. The germline V gene has CDR1 LNHDA and CDR2 SQIVND (reference sequence). The J segment lost 2 bases and the V segment lost 4 bases, leaving 14 bases of the junction unmatched. The CDR3: CASSKLLGRGTAGANVLTF. CDR3 sequence (DNA): TGTGCCAGTAGTAAGCTCTTAGGCAGGGGGACGGCTGGGGCCAACGTCCTGACTTTC.

The chain uses TRBV11-2 and TRBJ1-1, with TRBD1 as a possible D gene (5 bases). The ends were cut back, 1 base at V and 7 bases at J, with 7 bases in the middle. Per the germline V gene, CDR1 is SGHAT and CDR2 is FQNNGV. The CDR3 runs 12 residues. This CDR3 reads CASSLGGGEAFF. CDR3 bases: TGTGCCAGCAGCTTAGGGGGGGGTGAAGCTTTCTTT.

This chain uses TRBV19 with TRBJ1-5; 9 bases fit TRBD1. Trimming at V came to 1 base and at J to 7 bases, leaving 11 bases not matched to a gene. Germline CDR1 LNHDA, CDR2 SQIVND (reference sequence). The CDR3 has 17 residues. This CDR3 is CASSIAIYRGLRQPQHF. In DNA, the CDR3 is TGTGCCAGTAGTATAGCGATTTACAGGGGGCTTAGACAGCCCCAGCATTTT.

V usage is TRBV15 and J usage is TRBJ2-2; TRBD1 is a possible D gene (5 bases). Germline loops: CDR1 LNHNV, CDR2 YYDKDF (reference sequence). The CDR3 is made up of 13 amino acids. V was clipped by 8 bases and J by 0 bases, with 7 bases between them. DNA of the CDR3: TGTGCCACCGGGGCGGCGAACACCGGGGAGCTGTTTTTT. This codes for CATGAANTGELFF.

This clone was observed once. The chain is built from TRBV12-3 or TRBV12-4 and TRBJ1-1; D is ambiguous. V was shortened by 2 bases and J by 4 bases, with 8 bases between the two germline ends. The CDR3 extends over 13 amino acids. CDR3 DNA sequence: TGTGCCAGCAGTTTACTCTTGAGCACTGAAGCTTTCTTT. Translation: CASSLLLSTEAFF.

CDR3 nucleotides: TGTGCCACCAGTGATTTCCGACAGGGATTGGGGAATCAGCCCCAGCATTTT. Translated: CATSDFRQGLGNQPQHF. The V call is TRBV24-1, the J call TRBJ1-5; 7 nucleotides match TRBD1. Germline V lookup: CDR1 KGHDR, CDR2 SFDVKD. V gave up 1 base and J gave up 4 bases; unmatched junction bases: 9. CDR3 size: 17 residues.

CDR3 coding DNA: TGTGCCAGCAGTTCTTTCCGGGACAGGGGCGCTGAGCAGTTCTTC. Translation gives CASSSFRDRGAEQFF. The chain employs TRBV27 and TRBJ2-1; TRBD1 aligns across 10 bases. Trimming at V came to 4 bases and at J to 9 bases, leaving 9 bases not matched to a gene. The CDR3 totals 15 residues. Germline values: CDR1 MNHEY, CDR2 SMNVEV (reference sequence).

The table lists this clone with a count of one. The V and J genes are TRBV20-1 and TRBJ2-3, with D uncertain. V was trimmed by 3 bases and J by 2 bases, leaving 9 bases between them. From germline, CDR1 is DFQATT and CDR2 SNEGSKA (reference sequence). The CDR3 runs to 13 residues. This CDR3 reads CSASTVVTDTQYF. The DNA for the CDR3 is TGCAGTGCTAGTACGGTCGTCACAGATACGCAGTATTTT.

This sequence joins TRBV2 and TRBJ2-1, with TRBD2 as a possible D gene (7 bases). CDR1 SNHLY and CDR2 FYNNEI come from the germline V gene. There are 11 residues in the CDR3. The V end was cut by 10 bases, the J end by 10 bases, with 14 bases between. CDR3 loop: CAISRGGEQFF. For the CDR3, the DNA is TGTGCCATCTCGAGGGGGGGGGAGCAGTTCTTC.

The V and J genes are TRBV27 and TRBJ2-1, with D possibly TRBD2 on 5 matching bases. The germline gives CDR1 MNHEY, CDR2 SMNVEV (reference sequence). Deletions cut 6 bases from V and 0 bases from J, with 18 bases between. CDR3 length: 17 residues. Here the CDR3 DNA reads TGTGCCAGCAGCCTCCTTTCTACGGGGAGCTCCTACAATGAGCAGTTCTTC. Encoded protein: CASSLLSTGSSYNEQFF.